The present T cell receptor (beta chain) was sequenced within a study of blood T cell repertoires in COVID-19. TCRdb's table, derived via immunoSEQ multiplex PCR, lists solely in-frame clones and lacks some. This table has some 87,000 clones, roughly four fifths appearing once. The origin of this receptor is a human donor in a cohort sampled during active COVID-19. Sequencing was done on a sample of peripheral blood.

The CDR3 DNA is TGTGCCAGCAGCCGGACAGTACAAGAGACCCAGTACTTC. This codes for CASSRTVQETQYF. The gene calls are TRBV5-6 and TRBJ2-5, with a tentative D call TRBD1 (6 bases). The germline gives CDR1 SGHDT, CDR2 YYEEEE. There are 13 residues in the CDR3. The V end was cut by 4 bases, the J end by 2 bases, with 9 bases between.